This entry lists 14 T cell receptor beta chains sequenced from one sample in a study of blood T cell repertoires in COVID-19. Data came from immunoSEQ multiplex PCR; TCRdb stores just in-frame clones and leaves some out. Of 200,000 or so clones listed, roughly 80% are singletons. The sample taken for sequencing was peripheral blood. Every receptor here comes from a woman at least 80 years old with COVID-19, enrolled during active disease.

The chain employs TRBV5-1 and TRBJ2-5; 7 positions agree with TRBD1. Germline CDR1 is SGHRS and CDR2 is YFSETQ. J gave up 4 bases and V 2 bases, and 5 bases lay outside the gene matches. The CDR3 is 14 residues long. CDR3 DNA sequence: TGCGCCAGCAGCTTCGGACAGGCCGGAGAGACCCAGTACTTC. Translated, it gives CASSFGQAGETQYF.

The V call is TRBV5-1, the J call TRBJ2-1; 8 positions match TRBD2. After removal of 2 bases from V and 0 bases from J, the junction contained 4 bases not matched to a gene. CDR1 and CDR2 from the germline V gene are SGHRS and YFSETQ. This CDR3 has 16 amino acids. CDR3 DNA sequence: TGCGCCAGCAGCTTACTAGCGGCGAGCTCCTACAATGAGCAGTTCTTC. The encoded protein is CASSLLAASSYNEQFF.

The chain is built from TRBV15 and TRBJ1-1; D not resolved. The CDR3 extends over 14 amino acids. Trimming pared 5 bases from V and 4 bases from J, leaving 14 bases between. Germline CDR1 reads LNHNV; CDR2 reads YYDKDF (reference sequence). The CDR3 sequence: CATSRPGRVTEAFF. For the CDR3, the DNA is TGTGCCACCAGCCGACCTGGCCGGGTCACTGAAGCTTTCTTT.

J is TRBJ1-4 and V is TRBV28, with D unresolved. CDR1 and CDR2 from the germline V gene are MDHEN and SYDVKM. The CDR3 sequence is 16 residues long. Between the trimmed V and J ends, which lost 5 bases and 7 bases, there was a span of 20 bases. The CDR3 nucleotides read TGTGCCAGCAGTCCTCCGGGCGTCCAGGCGGGTGAAAAACTGTTTTTT. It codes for CASSPPGVQAGEKLFF.

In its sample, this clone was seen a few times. In DNA, the CDR3 is TGTGCCAGCAGTAGTCGGGACAGGTCCCCCGGGGAGCTGTTTTTT. It specifies CASSSRDRSPGELFF. The J gene is TRBJ2-2, the V gene TRBV28; 8 bases map to TRBD1. CDR1 is MDHEN and CDR2 is SYDVKM in the germline V gene. Trimming at V came to 5 bases and at J to 6 bases, leaving 8 bases not matched to a gene. CDR3 length: 15 residues. Complete variable domain (other parts from reference TRBV28 and TRBJ2-2): DVKVTQSSRYLVKRTGEKVFLECVQDMDHENMFWYRQDPGLGLRLIYFSYDVKMKEKGDIPEGYSVSREKKERFSLILESASTNQTSMYLCASSSRDRSPGELFFGEGSRLTVL.

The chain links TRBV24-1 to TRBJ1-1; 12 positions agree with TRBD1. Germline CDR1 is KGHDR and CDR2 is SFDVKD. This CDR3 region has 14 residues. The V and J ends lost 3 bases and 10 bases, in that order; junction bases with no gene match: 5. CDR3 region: CATSDGTGGEPAFF. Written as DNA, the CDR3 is TGTGCCACCAGTGATGGGACAGGGGGCGAGCCAGCTTTCTTT.

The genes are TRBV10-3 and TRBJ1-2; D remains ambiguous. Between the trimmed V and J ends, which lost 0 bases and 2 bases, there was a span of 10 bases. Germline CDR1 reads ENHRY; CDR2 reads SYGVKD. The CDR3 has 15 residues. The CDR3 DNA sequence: TGTGCCATCAGTGAGTCGGAGAGGGCCAACTATGGCTACACCTTC. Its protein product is CAISESERANYGYTF.

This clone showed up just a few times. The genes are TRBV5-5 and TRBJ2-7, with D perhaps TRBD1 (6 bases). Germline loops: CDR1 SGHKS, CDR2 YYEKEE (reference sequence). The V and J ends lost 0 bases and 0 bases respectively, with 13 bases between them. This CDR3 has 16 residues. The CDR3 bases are TGTGCCAGCAGCTTGGGGCCGGGACACCTCTCCTACGAGCAGTACTTC. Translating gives CASSLGPGHLSYEQYF.

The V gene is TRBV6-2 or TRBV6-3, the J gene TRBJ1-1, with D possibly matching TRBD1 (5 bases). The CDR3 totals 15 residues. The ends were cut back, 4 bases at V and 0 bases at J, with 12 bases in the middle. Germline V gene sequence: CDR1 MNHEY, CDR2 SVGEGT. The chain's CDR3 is CASSSGGRVNTEAFF. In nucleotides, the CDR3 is TGTGCCAGCAGTTCGGGAGGCAGGGTGAACACTGAAGCTTTCTTT.

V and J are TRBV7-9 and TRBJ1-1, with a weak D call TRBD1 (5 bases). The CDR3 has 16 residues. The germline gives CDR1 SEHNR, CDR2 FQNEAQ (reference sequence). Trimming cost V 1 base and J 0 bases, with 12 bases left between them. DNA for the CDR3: TGTGCCAGCAGCTTAGACCCCGACAGCCTGAACACTGAAGCTTTCTTT. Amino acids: CASSLDPDSLNTEAFF.

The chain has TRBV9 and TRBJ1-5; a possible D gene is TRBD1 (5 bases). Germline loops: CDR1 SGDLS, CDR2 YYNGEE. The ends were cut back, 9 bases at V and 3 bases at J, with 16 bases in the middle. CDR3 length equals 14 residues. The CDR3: CANYGGRDNQPQHF. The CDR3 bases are TGTGCCAATTACGGGGGACGGGACAATCAGCCCCAGCATTTT.

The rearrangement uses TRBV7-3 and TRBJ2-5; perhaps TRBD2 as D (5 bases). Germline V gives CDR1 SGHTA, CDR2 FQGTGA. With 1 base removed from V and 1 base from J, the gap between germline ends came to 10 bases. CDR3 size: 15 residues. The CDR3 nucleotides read TGTGCCAGCAGCTTAATCGGGATTACCCAAGAGACCCAGTACTTC. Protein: CASSLIGITQETQYF.

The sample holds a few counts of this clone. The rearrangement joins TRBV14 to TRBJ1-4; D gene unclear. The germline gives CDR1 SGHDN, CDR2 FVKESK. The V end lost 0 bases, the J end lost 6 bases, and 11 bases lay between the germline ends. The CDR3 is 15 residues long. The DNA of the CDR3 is TGTGCCAGCAGCCAAGAACACGGGGTCGATGAAAAACTGTTTTTT. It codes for CASSQEHGVDEKLFF.

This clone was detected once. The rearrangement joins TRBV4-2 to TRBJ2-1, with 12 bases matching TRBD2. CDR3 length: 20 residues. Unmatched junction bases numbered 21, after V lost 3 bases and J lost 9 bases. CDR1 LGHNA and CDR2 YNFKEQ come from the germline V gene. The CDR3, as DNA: TGTGCCAGCAGCCACCGAAGGGCAGGACTAGCGGGACCCAGAGGGGGTGAGCAGTTCTTC. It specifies CASSHRRAGLAGPRGGEQFF.